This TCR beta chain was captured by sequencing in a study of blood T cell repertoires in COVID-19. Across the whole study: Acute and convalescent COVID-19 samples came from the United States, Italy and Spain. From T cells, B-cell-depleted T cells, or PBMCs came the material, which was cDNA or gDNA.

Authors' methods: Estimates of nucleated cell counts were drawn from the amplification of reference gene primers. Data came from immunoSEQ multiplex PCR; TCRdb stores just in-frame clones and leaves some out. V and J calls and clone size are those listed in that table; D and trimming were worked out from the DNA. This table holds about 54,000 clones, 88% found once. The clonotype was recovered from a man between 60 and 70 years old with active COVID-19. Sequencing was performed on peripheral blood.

CDR3 coding DNA: TGTGCCAGCAGCCGCGGGACAGACTATGGCTACACCTTC. Its protein is CASSRGTDYGYTF. The chain carries TRBV5-6 and TRBJ1-2; 7 nucleotides align to TRBD1. The CDR3 runs to 13 residues. Germline-derived CDR1 and CDR2 are SGHDT and YYEEEE. J lost 3 bases, V lost 4 bases, and 3 bases had no gene match.